This section outlines one T cell receptor (beta chain) sequence together with its context. Its antigen is unknown. The ends were cut back, 7 bases at V and 6 bases at J, with 13 bases in the middle. CDR3 size: 13 residues. These data originate in a study of T-cell memory formation after mild COVID-19. Regarding the study as a whole: Clones contracting over day 15 to 85 were CD4/CD8 balanced, with later expanders leaning CD4+. The CD4+ clones that contracted clustered mainly within CM and EM, and the CD8+ clones concentrated in EMRA. Nothing showed for sure that second-wave clones peaking on day 37 were SARS-CoV-2 specific.

One entry per CDR3 protein, called by TCRdb with MiXCR from the 5' RACE reads. The table has hundreds of thousands of distinct CDR3 sequences, about a fifth seen once; the top ten hold 7% to 9%. Sequencing was carried out using PBMCs or a T cell subset sorted from them (not recorded which). The chain has TRBV12-3 or TRBV12-4 and TRBJ1-5; D not certain. This receptor was obtained from an adult woman who had mild COVID-19 (a few samples of this study predate the infection). Cell type and time point are not known. The CDR3 DNA reads TGTGCCAGCACCTCATTTCCCGGTCAGCCCCAGCATTTT. Its protein is CASTSFPGQPQHF.